Listed here are 3 T cell receptor beta chains from one sample, sequenced in a study of T cell repertoires in cytomegalovirus infection. In TCRdb, the reads were re-called with MiXCR into one record per CDR3 protein. The sample carries 290,000 or so distinct CDR3 sequences, over 20% recorded once. Sequenced: PBMCs. These receptors came from a human donor in good health (CMV status not recorded). Some clones in this sample may be carry-over from other donors' samples.

This clonotype was found many times. This chain connects TRBV7-2 to TRBJ1-5; no clear D gene. Germline V lookup: CDR1 SGHTA, CDR2 FQGNSA. The CDR3 loop spans 15 amino acids. Trimming took off 1 base at V and 3 bases at J, with 10 bases between the two ends. CDR3: CASSLDPAVNQPQHF. As DNA, the CDR3 is TGTGCCAGCAGCTTAGATCCGGCAGTCAATCAGCCCCAGCATTTT.

The sample holds a few counts of this clonotype. The chain combines TRBV7-9 with TRBJ1-2, with D perhaps matching TRBD1 (5 bases). Germline values: CDR1 SEHNR, CDR2 FQNEAQ (reference sequence). Trimming pared 0 bases from V and 2 bases from J, leaving 13 bases between. The CDR3 is made up of 16 amino acids. The CDR3 here is CASSLAAGRANYGYTF. The CDR3 region has the DNA TGTGCCAGCAGCTTAGCGGCGGGACGAGCCAACTATGGCTACACCTTC.

The CDR3 sequence: CASSLELSASTIQYF. DNA for the CDR3: TGCGCCAGCAGCTTGGAGCTGTCCGCTAGCACCATTCAGTACTTC. V and J are TRBV5-1 and TRBJ2-4; the D gene is possibly TRBD2 (5 bases). The CDR3 is made up of 15 amino acids. Looked up from germline, CDR1 is SGHRS and CDR2 is YFSETQ. The V and J ends lost 0 bases and 9 bases respectively, with 16 bases between them.